A selection of T cell receptor beta chains follows, all from one sample in a study of control samples from healthy donors and cancer patients. Some clones are missing from TCRdb's copy, which holds only in-frame ones; the method was immunoSEQ multiplex PCR. The sample holds 70,000 or so clones, over 70% seen once. The sequencing sample was made of blood. Every receptor here comes from a man in his fifties in good health. The CDR3 runs from the conserved cysteine through the conserved F or W. The D gene is left open where the match is weak. For some rows the clone size is stated as once, few or many, or as a class when expanded; others skip it.

J | V | D | length | size | CDR3 | DNA
TRBJ1-2 | TRBV6-1 | . | 15 | . | CASSEAMGIRYGYTF | TGTGCCAGCAGTGAAGCAATGGGAATTCGCTATGGCTACACCTTC
TRBJ2-2 | TRBV19 | TRBD1 | 16 | . | CASGSGTGGFTGELFF | TGTGCCAGTGGTTCAGGGACAGGGGGTTTCACCGGGGAGCTGTTTTTT
TRBJ2-1 | TRBV19 | . | 13 | once | CATGGSSYNEQFF | TGTGCCACCGGGGGTAGCTCCTACAATGAGCAGTTCTTC
TRBJ1-1 | TRBV19 | . | 14 | . | CASRKDKSNTEAFF | TGTGCCAGTAGAAAGGACAAGAGCAACACTGAAGCTTTCTTT
TRBJ2-7 | TRBV16 | . | 16 | . | CASSQSRGLTLLEQYF | TGTGCCAGCAGCCAATCTCGGGGTTTAACACTACTCGAGCAGTACTTC
TRBJ2-1 | TRBV5-6 | . | 15 | . | CASSLGSSRYNEQFF | TGTGCCAGCAGCTTGGGTAGCAGTCGATACAATGAGCAGTTCTTC
TRBJ1-5 | TRBV10-3 | TRBD1 | 14 | . | CAISTQGARQPQHF | TGTGCCATCAGTACCCAGGGGGCGCGGCAGCCCCAGCATTTT
TRBJ2-7 | TRBV3-1/TRBV3-2 | . | 13 | . | CASSQEGARKQYF | TGTGCCAGCAGCCAAGAGGGAGCGCGGAAGCAGTACTTC
TRBJ2-3 | TRBV29-1 | . | 14 | . | CSVGRALGTDTQYF | TGCAGCGTTGGCAGGGCCCTGGGCACAGATACGCAGTATTTT
TRBJ2-7 | TRBV7-9 | TRBD1 | 15 | . | CASSPRQGRSYEQYF | TGTGCCAGCAGCCCGCGACAGGGACGCTCCTACGAGCAGTACTTC
TRBJ1-4 | TRBV6-6 | . | 15 | . | CASRAGGGRNEKLFF | TGTGCCAGCAGGGCCGGGGGGGGCCGTAATGAAAAACTGTTTTTT
TRBJ1-5 | TRBV5-6 | . | 16 | once | CASSYNWGTTNQPQHF | TGTGCCAGCAGCTACAACTGGGGCACCACGAATCAGCCCCAGCATTTT
TRBJ2-1 | TRBV18 | TRBD2 | 17 | . | CASSPPRTSGFYNEQFF | TGTGCCAGCTCACCTCCCCGGACTAGCGGATTCTACAATGAGCAGTTCTTC
TRBJ1-2 | TRBV19 | . | 15 | . | CASSIEAARSHGYTF | TGTGCCAGTAGTATAGAAGCGGCCAGGTCACACGGCTACACCTTC
TRBJ1-2 | TRBV29-1 | . | 15 | . | CSVSPEAARGHGYTF | TGCAGCGTCTCACCCGAGGCGGCAAGGGGTCATGGCTACACCTTC
TRBJ2-1 | TRBV28 | TRBD2 | 14 | . | CASRTGLAGHEQFF | TGTGCCAGCAGGACCGGACTAGCGGGACATGAGCAGTTCTTC
TRBJ2-5 | TRBV10-3 | . | 14 | few | CATQGGGSQETQYF | TGTGCCACCCAAGGGGGGGGGTCCCAAGAGACCCAGTACTTC
TRBJ1-2 | TRBV19 | TRBD1 | 14 | few | CASSRTGGNYGYTF | TGTGCCAGTAGTAGGACAGGGGGAAACTATGGCTACACCTTC
TRBJ1-3 | TRBV5-1 | . | 14 | few | CASSLGDSGNTIYF | TGCGCCAGCAGCTTGGGGGATTCTGGAAACACCATATATTTT
TRBJ1-1 | TRBV28 | . | 12 | . | CASSLPHGVAFF | TGTGCCAGCAGTTTGCCACACGGGGTAGCTTTCTTT
TRBJ1-1 | TRBV7-3 | . | 13 | . | CASSSIGGTEAFF | TGTGCCAGCAGCTCAATTGGGGGCACTGAAGCTTTCTTT
TRBJ2-7 | TRBV15 | . | 12 | . | CATSTLTYEQYF | TGTGCCACCAGCACCTTAACCTACGAGCAGTACTTC
TRBJ1-2 | TRBV5-1 | . | 15 | . | CASSLALLKRDGYTF | TGCGCCAGCAGCTTGGCCCTCCTAAAAAGGGATGGCTACACCTTC
TRBJ1-5 | TRBV6-6 | . | 15 | . | CASSYSSPGNQPQHF | TGTGCCAGCAGTTACTCGAGCCCCGGGAATCAGCCCCAGCATTTT
TRBJ2-3 | TRBV6-2/TRBV6-3 | TRBD2 | 15 | . | CASRPSGGARDTQYF | TGTGCCAGCAGGCCTAGCGGGGGGGCCAGGGATACGCAGTATTTT
TRBJ2-7 | TRBV2 | TRBD2 | 15 | . | CASRTRTSGSYEQYF | TGTGCCAGCAGGACCCGGACTAGCGGGAGCTACGAGCAGTACTTC
TRBJ2-1 | TRBV5-1 | TRBD2 | 21 | . | CASSGRGLAGGRMGSYNEQFF | TGCGCCTCTAGCGGTAGAGGGCTAGCGGGAGGGCGTATGGGCTCCTACAATGAGCAGTTCTTC
TRBJ1-5 | TRBV9 | . | 15 | few | CASSFKPESGQPQHF | TGTGCCAGCAGCTTCAAGCCGGAGTCGGGTCAGCCCCAGCATTTT
TRBJ2-2 | TRBV10-2 | TRBD2 | 16 | . | CATSSIAGGYTGELFF | TGCGCCACCTCGTCCATCGCGGGAGGATACACCGGGGAGCTGTTTTTT
TRBJ1-5 | TRBV10-3 | TRBD1 | 13 | . | CAISGQGNQPQHF | TGTGCCATCAGTGGACAGGGAAATCAGCCCCAGCATTTT
TRBJ1-6 | TRBV18 | . | 17 | . | CASSPVPDSSYNSPLHF | TGTGCCAGCTCACCAGTACCAGACAGCTCCTATAATTCACCCCTCCACTTT
TRBJ1-2 | TRBV5-4 | . | 15 | . | CASSSPPPSNYGYTF | TGTGCCAGCAGCTCCCCCCCACCTTCTAACTATGGCTACACCTTC
TRBJ1-3 | TRBV7-9 | TRBD1 | 14 | . | CASRGTGAGNTIYF | TGTGCCAGCAGAGGGACAGGGGCAGGAAACACCATATATTTT
TRBJ2-7 | TRBV29-1 | TRBD2 | 15 | . | CSVEGSPSGTYEQYF | TGCAGCGTTGAAGGGTCCCCTAGCGGAACCTACGAGCAGTACTTC
TRBJ2-5 | TRBV10-1 | TRBD2 | 15 | once | CANSEGTSGEETQYF | TGCGCCAACTCGGAAGGGACTAGCGGGGAAGAGACCCAGTACTTC
TRBJ2-1 | TRBV30 | . | 14 | . | CAWSSGVSYNEQFF | TGTGCCTGGAGCTCGGGGGTCTCCTACAATGAGCAGTTCTTC
TRBJ2-3 | TRBV6-2/TRBV6-3 | . | 14 | . | CASSGIPSTDTQYF | TGTGCCAGCAGCGGAATTCCTAGCACAGATACGCAGTATTTT
TRBJ2-3 | TRBV10-1 | . | 13 | . | CASSDGLGDTQYF | TGCGCCAGCAGTGATGGCCTGGGAGATACGCAGTATTTT
TRBJ2-3 | TRBV6-5 | . | 15 | . | CASSYESYSTDTQYF | TGTGCCAGCAGTTACGAATCTTATAGCACAGATACGCAGTATTTT
TRBJ2-1 | TRBV3-1/TRBV3-2 | TRBD2 | 16 | once | CASSILAGPRYNEQFF | TGTGCCAGCAGTATTCTAGCGGGACCCAGATACAATGAGCAGTTCTTC
TRBJ2-3 | TRBV30 | . | 16 | . | CAWSVYGDSSTDTQYF | TGTGCCTGGAGTGTATATGGGGACTCTAGCACAGATACGCAGTATTTT
TRBJ2-1 | TRBV3-1/TRBV3-2 | . | 16 | . | CASSQDGGTAYNEQFF | TGTGCCAGCAGCCAAGATGGGGGGACAGCATACAATGAGCAGTTCTTC
TRBJ1-5 | TRBV4-1 | . | 15 | . | CASSQDWGPNQPQHF | TGCGCCAGCAGCCAAGACTGGGGGCCCAATCAGCCCCAGCATTTT
TRBJ2-7 | TRBV27 | TRBD2 | 14 | . | CASRVLAGAFEQYF | TGTGCCAGCAGGGTACTAGCGGGAGCTTTCGAGCAGTACTTC
TRBJ2-3 | TRBV30 | TRBD2 | 16 | . | CAWRGPAREGGNTQYF | TGTGCCTGGAGGGGCCCGGCGCGGGAGGGAGGGAATACGCAGTATTTT
TRBJ1-1 | TRBV19 | TRBD1 | 12 | . | CASSIGTGRAFF | TGTGCCAGTAGTATTGGGACAGGGAGGGCTTTCTTT
TRBJ1-5 | TRBV30 | . | 12 | . | CAWSDPGDPQHF | TGTGCCTGGAGTGACCCAGGCGATCCCCAGCATTTT
TRBJ1-1 | TRBV9 | . | 16 | . | CASSPRPIQGNTEAFF | TGTGCCAGCAGCCCCCGGCCGATTCAGGGGAATACTGAAGCTTTCTTT